This passage covers 26 T cell receptor beta chains from one sample sequenced in a study of cytomegalovirus exposure and HLA in healthy donors. Primers for the PCR totalled 60 Vbeta and 13 Jbeta. Some clones are missing from TCRdb's copy, which holds only in-frame ones; the method was immunoSEQ multiplex PCR. The sample has 150,000 or so clones; less than 80% are singletons. Sequencing was done on a sample of PBMCs. These receptors all come from a female donor in good health and CMV-seronegative.

The J gene is TRBJ2-5, the V gene TRBV5-1; weak D call: TRBD2 (7 bases). The CDR3 extends over 15 amino acids. Trimming stripped 4 bases from V and 1 base from J, with 14 bases between. Germline V CDR1 and CDR2: SGHRS, YFSETQ. The CDR3 DNA follows: TGCGCCAGCAGCCGGGGGGCAGGACCCCAAGAGACCCAGTACTTC. Protein: CASSRGAGPQETQYF.

The table lists this clone with a few counts. The CDR3: CASSPRTGGRNDNQPQHF. The CDR3 region has the DNA TGTGCCAGCAGCCCGAGGACAGGGGGTAGGAATGACAATCAGCCCCAGCATTTT. The chain carries TRBV7-8 and TRBJ1-5, with TRBD1 matching 10 bases. Germline values: CDR1 SGHVS, CDR2 FQNEAQ. The CDR3 totals 18 residues. V was clipped by 5 bases and J by 3 bases; unmatched bases: 13. The variable domain in full, with the rest retrieved from reference TRBV7-8 and TRBJ1-5, is GAGVSQSPRYKVAKRGQDVALRCDPISGHVSLFWYQQALGQGPEFLTYFQNEAQLDKSGLPSDRFFAERPEGSVSTLKIQRTQQEDSAVYLCASSPRTGGRNDNQPQHFGDGTRLSIL.

The V and J genes are TRBV7-6 and TRBJ2-4; D remains ambiguous. The CDR3 spans 16 residues. Germline V lookup: CDR1 SGHVS, CDR2 FNYEAQ. V shed 1 base and J shed 0 bases, with 10 bases lying between them. DNA for the CDR3: TGTGCCAGCAGCTTAGGTCTCAGGTCAGCCAAAAACATTCAGTACTTC. Its translation: CASSLGLRSAKNIQYF.

This chain joins TRBV28 and TRBJ2-5; 7 bases fit TRBD2. Losses at the gene ends were 6 bases for V and 9 bases for J; bases not matched to a gene: 22. Germline CDR1 MDHEN, CDR2 SYDVKM. The CDR3 has 17 amino acids. The CDR3 DNA is TGTGCCAGCAGCCTCCTTGGGTCTAGCGGCCCCCAGATGTCCCAGTACTTC. It yields the protein CASSLLGSSGPQMSQYF.

The chain recombines TRBV7-2 with TRBJ2-1; the match to TRBD2 covers 10 bases. CDR3 length equals 14 residues. The J segment lost 10 bases and the V segment lost 5 bases, leaving 8 bases of the junction unmatched. Germline V gene sequence: CDR1 SGHTA, CDR2 FQGNSA. The CDR3 sequence is CASSHNLAGVEQFF. The CDR3 DNA reads as TGTGCCAGCAGCCATAATCTAGCGGGGGTCGAGCAGTTCTTC.

The chain is built from TRBV5-1 and TRBJ2-5, with D possibly TRBD2 on 6 matching bases. Germline values: CDR1 SGHRS, CDR2 YFSETQ. V was cut by 2 bases and J by 2 bases, with 10 bases left in between. CDR3 size: 14 residues. DNA of the CDR3: TGCGCCAGCAGCTTCCGTGGGGGGCAAGAGACCCAGTACTTC. Its translation: CASSFRGGQETQYF.

CDR3 amino acids: CASSLGQAPSTGELFF. DNA for the CDR3: TGTGCCAGCAGCTTAGGACAGGCGCCCAGCACCGGGGAGCTGTTTTTT. The chain uses TRBV7-2 and TRBJ2-2; TRBD1 is a possible D gene (6 bases). V was pared by 1 base and J by 4 bases, with 13 bases between. This CDR3 spans 16 amino acids. Per the germline V gene, CDR1 is SGHTA and CDR2 is FQGNSA.

This chain connects TRBV30 to TRBJ2-4, with D tentatively TRBD2 (6 bases). This CDR3 has 15 amino acids. Trimming removed 1 base at V and 7 bases at J, with 17 bases between. CDR1 is GTSNPN, CDR2 SVGIG, per germline (reference sequence). The CDR3 sequence is CAWSAHAGLSNIQYF. CDR3 nucleotides: TGTGCCTGGAGTGCCCACGCGGGGTTATCGAACATTCAGTACTTC.

With respect to this clone: At one boundary the junction diverges from the germline segment, which might be a read error. The chain joins TRBV6-5 to TRBJ2-6, with D possibly being TRBD1 (5 bases). CDR1 and CDR2 (germline): MNHEY, SVGAGI. The CDR3 runs to 15 residues. CDR3 in amino acids: CASSRTLSGANGLTF. CDR3 DNA: TGTGCCAGCAGTAGAACACTCTCTGGGGCCAACGGCCTGACTTTC.

The chain recombines TRBV21-1 with TRBJ1-1; no check of the table's D call, TRBD1, against the DNA was made. TRBV21-1 counts as a pseudogene. The CDR3 consists of 16 residues. CDR3 coding DNA: TGTGCCAGCAGCAACGGACAGGTCAAAACGAACACTGAAGCTTTCTTT. Its translation: CASSNGQVKTNTEAFF.

The chain links TRBV7-2 to TRBJ2-3; 10 bases line up with TRBD2. The V segment lost 6 bases and the J segment 1 base; nucleotides outside the gene matches: 13. The CDR3 totals 18 residues. Germline CDR1 and CDR2: SGHTA and FQGNSA. CDR3 in amino acids: CASSVVAAGGRGTDTQYF. The CDR3 DNA reads as TGTGCCAGCAGTGTTGTTGCAGCGGGGGGGCGGGGCACAGATACGCAGTATTTT.

Concerning this clone itself: A read error may produce the germline difference seen at one junction end. The chain links TRBV27 to TRBJ2-6; D might be TRBD1 (5 bases). The CDR3 has 16 amino acids. Germline CDR1 is MNHEY and CDR2 is SMNVEV (reference sequence). CDR3 sequence reads: CANPRDWVSGANGLTF. CDR3 DNA: TGTGCCAACCCGAGAGACTGGGTCTCTGGGGCCAACGGCCTGACTTTC.

The CDR3 nucleotides read TGTGCCAGCAGCTTAGACCGTCCCGGAGACACCATATATTTT. Encoded protein: CASSLDRPGDTIYF. The V call is TRBV7-2, the J call TRBJ1-3; D is uncertain. CDR1 is SGHTA, CDR2 FQGNSA, per germline. The CDR3 has 14 residues. The ends were cut back, 1 base at V and 8 bases at J, with 12 bases in the middle.

The rearrangement uses TRBV5-1 and TRBJ1-2; D unresolved. V was shortened by 0 bases and J by 0 bases, with 6 bases between the two germline ends. Germline values: CDR1 SGHRS, CDR2 YFSETQ. This CDR3 is built from 14 residues. CDR3 nucleotides: TGCGCCAGCAGCTTGGACAGAACTAACTATGGCTACACCTTC. Translation gives CASSLDRTNYGYTF.

This clone was observed a single time. V and J are TRBV5-1 and TRBJ1-2; weak D call: TRBD1 (6 bases). This CDR3 comprises 14 residues. V lost 4 bases, J lost 4 bases, and 14 bases lay in between. Germline loops: CDR1 SGHRS, CDR2 YFSETQ. CDR3 sequence (DNA): TGCGCCAGCAGCCCCCAGACAGGAACCTATGGCTACACCTTC. Translated, it gives CASSPQTGTYGYTF.

This chain uses TRBV27 with TRBJ2-5; TRBD2 is a possible D gene (6 bases). The V gene lost 5 bases and the J gene lost 1 base, with 14 bases spanning the gap. Germline V gene sequence: CDR1 MNHEY, CDR2 SMNVEV (reference sequence). The CDR3 is 15 residues long. The CDR3 region is CASSPGLGGQETQYF. CDR3 DNA: TGTGCCAGCAGTCCCGGACTGGGGGGCCAAGAGACCCAGTACTTC.

The chain combines TRBV30 with TRBJ1-4; D unresolved. V lost 2 bases and J 7 bases, leaving 14 bases between the germline ends. The CDR3 sequence is 14 residues long. Germline loops: CDR1 GTSNPN, CDR2 SVGIG (reference sequence). The CDR3 reads CAWSRRAGGEKLFF. Written as DNA, the CDR3 is TGTGCCTGGAGTAGGAGGGCAGGAGGTGAAAAACTGTTTTTT. The whole variable domain, remainder taken from reference TRBV30 and TRBJ1-4, is SQTIHQWPATLVQPVGSPLSLECTVEGTSNPNLYWYRQAAGRGLQLLFYSVGIGQISSEVPQNLSASRPQDRQFILSSKKLLLSDSGFYLCAWSRRAGGEKLFFGSGTQLSVL.

This clone was counted between two and nine times. This chain joins TRBV6-5 and TRBJ2-1; TRBD2 might be the D (6 bases). The CDR3 loop spans 15 amino acids. Germline assignment: CDR1 MNHEY and CDR2 SVGAGI. Trimming pared 6 bases from V and 9 bases from J, leaving 21 bases between. The chain's CDR3 is CASRSDGSLGGEQFF. The CDR3 DNA is TGTGCCAGCAGGTCCGACGGGAGCTTGGGCGGTGAGCAGTTCTTC.

The chain uses TRBV5-6 and TRBJ1-4; no clear D. The V end lost 1 base, the J end lost 0 bases, and 7 bases lay between the germline ends. Per the germline V gene, CDR1 is SGHDT and CDR2 is YYEEEE. This CDR3 is built from 15 residues. CDR3 residues: CASSLRRPTNEKLFF. The DNA of the CDR3 is TGTGCCAGCAGCTTGAGGCGGCCAACTAATGAAAAACTGTTTTTT.

The chain joins TRBV5-1 to TRBJ1-4; 7 positions agree with TRBD1. Germline CDR1 is SGHRS and CDR2 is YFSETQ. This CDR3 spans 16 amino acids. Trimming cost V 4 bases and J 0 bases; bases outside gene matches: 6. For the CDR3, the DNA is TGCGCCAGCAGCACGGGACAGATTGCAACTAATGAAAAACTGTTTTTT. Its protein product is CASSTGQIATNEKLFF. The whole variable domain, remainder taken from reference TRBV5-1 and TRBJ1-4, is KAGVTQTPRYLIKTRGQQVTLSCSPISGHRSVSWYQQTPGQGLQFLFEYFSETQRNKGNFPGRFSGRQFSNSRSEMNVSTLELGDSALYLCASSTGQIATNEKLFFGSGTQLSVL.

This clone appeared a few times. This rearrangement joins TRBV28 to TRBJ2-7, with TRBD2 identical over 9 bases. Per germline, CDR1 MDHEN and CDR2 SYDVKM. The CDR3 length is 15 residues. After removal of 3 bases from V and 0 bases from J, the junction contained 3 bases not matched to a gene. The CDR3 region is CASSFGGRDSYEQYF. The CDR3 DNA reads TGTGCCAGCAGTTTTGGCGGGAGGGACTCCTACGAGCAGTACTTC.

This clone showed up just a few times. The J gene is TRBJ1-2, the V gene TRBV5-1, with 11 bases lining up with TRBD1. Per the germline V gene, CDR1 is SGHRS and CDR2 is YFSETQ. V lost 7 bases to trimming and J lost 8 bases; unmatched junction nucleotides: 13. The CDR3 loop spans 15 amino acids. CDR3 protein: CASRPSGQGAGGYTF. CDR3 in DNA: TGCGCCAGCCGCCCTTCAGGACAGGGGGCTGGCGGCTACACCTTC.

The chain combines TRBV29-1 with TRBJ1-4, with D tentatively TRBD1 (6 bases). This CDR3 has 14 amino acids. The germline V and J ends were trimmed by 4 bases and 3 bases, with 12 bases remaining between them. Germline CDR1 and CDR2: SQVTM and ANQGSEA. In nucleotides, the CDR3 is TGCAGCGTTGCCAGGGGCTCGGCTAATGAAAAACTGTTTTTT. It is translated as CSVARGSANEKLFF.

The V call is TRBV21-1, the J call TRBJ2-7; the D segment call TRBD1 is taken from the table without a DNA check. TRBV21-1 represents a pseudogene. The CDR3 loop spans 11 amino acids. Written as DNA, the CDR3 is TGTGCCAGCAGCACCATTTACGAGCAGTACTTC. Translation: CASSTIYEQYF.

The chain couples TRBV5-4 to TRBJ2-2, with 7 bases fitting TRBD1. CDR1 and CDR2 from the germline V gene are SGHNT and YYREEE (reference sequence). The CDR3 has 16 amino acids. The ends lost 3 bases at V and 5 bases at J; junction bases unmatched: 10. CDR3 sequence reads: CASSYSTGMGTGELFF. In nucleotides, the CDR3 is TGTGCCAGCAGCTATTCGACAGGGATGGGTACCGGGGAGCTGTTTTTT. Complete variable domain (other parts from reference TRBV5-4 and TRBJ2-2): ETGVTQSPTHLIKTRGQQVTLRCSSQSGHNTVSWYQQALGQGPQFIFQYYREEENGRGNFPPRFSGLQFPNYSSELNVNALELDDSALYLCASSYSTGMGTGELFFGEGSRLTVL.

This clone showed up just once. This chain's CDR3 is CSAHLLNGYTF. The CDR3 bases are TGCAGTGCACACCTCTTGAATGGCTACACCTTC. The chain employs TRBV20-1 and TRBJ1-2, with D hard to call. CDR3 length: 11 residues. Germline V CDR1 and CDR2: DFQATT, SNEGSKA (reference sequence). Trimming shortened V by 6 bases and J by 6 bases, and 11 bases separated the two germline ends.